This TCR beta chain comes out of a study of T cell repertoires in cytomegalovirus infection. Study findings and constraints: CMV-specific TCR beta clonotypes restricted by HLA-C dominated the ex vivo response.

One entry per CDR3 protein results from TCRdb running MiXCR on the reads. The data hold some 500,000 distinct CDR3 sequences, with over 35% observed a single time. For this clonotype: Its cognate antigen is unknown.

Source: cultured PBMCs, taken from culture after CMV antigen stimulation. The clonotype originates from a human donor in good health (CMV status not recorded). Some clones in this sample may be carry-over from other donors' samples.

The CDR3 loop is CAIKQEKGLGYNEQFF. The CDR3 nucleotides are TGTGCCATCAAACAGGAGAAAGGGCTAGGATACAATGAGCAGTTCTTC. V usage is TRBV10-3 and J usage is TRBJ2-1, with D possibly TRBD1 on 5 matching bases. CDR1 is ENHRY, CDR2 SYGVKD, per germline. The CDR3 has 16 amino acids. Trimming pared 7 bases from V and 4 bases from J, leaving 20 bases between.